Below, 21 T cell receptor beta chains from the same sample are listed, as sequenced in a study of blood T cell repertoires in COVID-19. The repertoire was sequenced with immunoSEQ multiplex PCR; TCRdb's copy has only in-frame clones and lacks some. The top ten clones hold 12% to 15% of a sample with about 52,000 clones, around 84% of them seen once. Sequenced: peripheral blood. Source of these receptors: a man in his sixties or seventies with acute or convalescent COVID-19.

This sequence joins TRBV27 and TRBJ2-1; 13 bases align to TRBD2. Germline trimming cut 5 bases from V and 2 bases from J; bases unmatched to any gene: 3. Germline CDR1 is MNHEY and CDR2 is SMNVEV (reference sequence). This CDR3 comprises 16 residues. The CDR3 loop is CASSPGTSGTYNEQFF. The CDR3 coding sequence is TGTGCCAGCAGTCCGGGGACTAGCGGGACCTACAATGAGCAGTTCTTC.

CDR3 in DNA: TGCGCCAGCAGCAAGGCGCAGGGGTGGGCCGGGGAGCTGTTTTTT. The encoded protein is CASSKAQGWAGELFF. V usage is TRBV4-3 and J usage is TRBJ2-2, with D perhaps TRBD1 (6 bases). The length of the CDR3 is 15 residues. The germline V gene encodes CDR1 LGHNA and CDR2 YSLEER. Trimming took off 5 bases at V and 6 bases at J, with 16 bases between the two ends.

V usage is TRBV29-1 and J usage is TRBJ1-3; 8 bases match TRBD1. Losses at the gene ends were 4 bases for V and 2 bases for J; bases not matched to a gene: 4. CDR1 is SQVTM, CDR2 ANQGSEA, per germline. The CDR3 runs 14 residues. For the CDR3, the DNA is TGCAGCGTTGTGGTACAGGGGGCTGGAAACACCATATATTTT. It translates to CSVVVQGAGNTIYF.

The chain couples TRBV28 to TRBJ1-5; possibly TRBD1 for D (5 bases). The germline V gene encodes CDR1 MDHEN and CDR2 SYDVKM. This CDR3 comprises 15 residues. The V and J ends lost 2 bases and 1 base respectively, with 9 bases between them. The CDR3 coding sequence is TGTGCCAGCAGTTTAAGCGGGGGGAGCAATCAGCCCCAGCATTTT. This encodes CASSLSGGSNQPQHF.

V usage is TRBV6-5 and J usage is TRBJ2-3, with a tentative D call TRBD2 (5 bases). There are 13 residues in the CDR3. In germline, CDR1 is MNHEY, CDR2 SVGAGI. V shed 6 bases and J shed 5 bases, with 12 bases lying between them. In DNA, the CDR3 is TGTGCCAGCAGAAACCGGGAAGGAGATACGCAGTATTTT. This codes for CASRNREGDTQYF.

The rearrangement joins TRBV6-5 to TRBJ2-1; D is possibly TRBD1 (6 bases). V lost 6 bases to trimming and J lost 4 bases, with 10 bases between them. The V gene's germline CDR1 is MNHEY and CDR2 SVGAGI. This CDR3 is 13 amino acids long. The CDR3 is CASSSQGYNEQFF. The DNA of the CDR3 is TGTGCCAGCAGCTCGCAGGGGTACAATGAGCAGTTCTTC.

The genes are TRBV4-2 and TRBJ2-5; D perhaps matches TRBD2 (7 bases). Germline V CDR1 and CDR2: LGHNA, YNFKEQ. This CDR3 contains 15 residues. The ends were cut back, 0 bases at V and 6 bases at J, with 14 bases in the middle. The CDR3 reads CASSQDRGGVKTQYF. The CDR3 bases are TGTGCCAGCAGCCAAGATCGCGGGGGCGTGAAGACCCAGTACTTC.

The chain couples TRBV6-2 or TRBV6-3 to TRBJ1-5; the match to TRBD1 covers 12 bases. Per germline, CDR1 MNHEY and CDR2 SVGEGT. The CDR3 loop spans 16 amino acids. J lost 0 bases, V lost 6 bases, and 3 bases had no gene match. Here the CDR3 reads CASSRGQGASNQPQHF. The CDR3 nucleotides are TGTGCCAGCAGCCGGGGACAGGGGGCTAGCAATCAGCCCCAGCATTTT.

The chain is built from TRBV24-1 and TRBJ1-5, with TRBD1 matching over 8 bases. V was clipped by 3 bases and J by 2 bases; unmatched bases: 5. CDR3 size: 16 residues. The germline V gene encodes CDR1 KGHDR and CDR2 SFDVKD. The CDR3 spells CATSDTTGVRNQPQHF. For the CDR3, the DNA is TGTGCCACCAGTGATACGACAGGGGTGCGCAATCAGCCCCAGCATTTT.

This chain links TRBV12-3 or TRBV12-4 with TRBJ2-5, with D tentatively TRBD2 (6 bases). The CDR3 runs 10 residues. The V end lost 6 bases, the J end lost 7 bases, and 6 bases lay between the germline ends. The CDR3 spells CASRGGTQYF. CDR3 coding DNA: TGTGCCAGCAGGGGGGGGACCCAGTACTTC.

This clone was picked up a small number of times. This chain connects TRBV7-7 to TRBJ2-1; TRBD1 matches at 8 bases. The CDR3 is made up of 17 amino acids. Germline loops: CDR1 SSHAT, CDR2 FNYEAQ (reference sequence). Trimming at V came to 1 base and at J to 0 bases, leaving 5 bases not matched to a gene. The CDR3 nucleotides are TGTGCCAGCAGCTTAGGAATTCAGGGGGCCTCCTACAATGAGCAGTTCTTC. It specifies CASSLGIQGASYNEQFF.

The J gene is TRBJ1-1, the V gene TRBV19; 7 positions agree with TRBD1. CDR1 and CDR2 (germline): LNHDA, SQIVND (reference sequence). The J segment lost 1 base and the V segment lost 6 bases, leaving 5 bases of the junction unmatched. The CDR3 is made up of 14 amino acids. As DNA, the CDR3 is TGTGCCAGTAGGGAGGGACAGCAGAACACTGAAGCTTTCTTT. Translated, it gives CASREGQQNTEAFF.

This chain uses TRBV2 with TRBJ1-5, with D tentatively TRBD1 (5 bases). The CDR3 has 16 residues. The V gene lost 0 bases and the J gene lost 6 bases, with 15 bases spanning the gap. Germline CDR1 SNHLY, CDR2 FYNNEI. The DNA of the CDR3 is TGTGCCAGCAGTGAAGCCTCAGGGTGGCGGGGTCAGCCCCAGCATTTT. Its translation: CASSEASGWRGQPQHF.

This CDR3 is CASSLTGHSNTEAFF. CDR3 DNA sequence: TGTGCCAGCAGCTTAACGGGACACTCAAACACTGAAGCTTTCTTT. The chain recombines TRBV11-2 with TRBJ1-1, with D tentatively TRBD1 (6 bases). The V end was cut by 2 bases, the J end by 2 bases, with 12 bases between. The V gene's germline CDR1 is SGHAT and CDR2 FQNNGV. CDR3 length equals 15 residues.

The gene calls are TRBV2 and TRBJ1-5, with D tentatively TRBD1 (6 bases). In germline, CDR1 is SNHLY, CDR2 FYNNEI. The CDR3 is 12 residues long. V was cut by 8 bases and J by 1 base, with 6 bases left in between. CDR3 sequence reads: CASQGSNQPQHF. CDR3 sequence (DNA): TGTGCCAGCCAGGGGAGCAATCAGCCCCAGCATTTT. Looking up the rest from reference TRBV2 and TRBJ1-5 gives the full variable domain: EPEVTQTPSHQVTQMGQEVILRCVPISNHLYFYWYRQILGQKVEFLVSFYNNEISEKSEIFDDQFSVERPDGSNFTLKIRSTKLEDSAMYFCASQGSNQPQHFGDGTRLSIL.

Written as DNA, the CDR3 is TGTGCCAGCAGCTTAGACAGTCAGGCACAGCCCCAGCATTTT. It codes for CASSLDSQAQPQHF. This chain joins TRBV7-2 and TRBJ1-5; the D is unclear. Trimming removed 1 base at V and 7 bases at J, with 11 bases between. CDR3 length equals 14 residues. The germline CDR1 and CDR2 sequences are SGHTA and FQGNSA.

The J gene is TRBJ2-2, the V gene TRBV5-1; 7 bases match TRBD2. There are 15 residues in the CDR3. V trimming: 5 bases; J trimming: 3 bases; junction bases outside the gene matches: 7. CDR1 and CDR2 from the germline V gene are SGHRS and YFSETQ. DNA for the CDR3: TGCGCCAGCAGTTCCCTAGCGGTCCACACCGGGGAGCTGTTTTTT. Amino acids: CASSSLAVHTGELFF.

The chain carries TRBV2 and TRBJ1-5, with D maybe TRBD1 (6 bases). CDR1 is SNHLY and CDR2 is FYNNEI in the germline V gene. The CDR3 runs 15 residues. V was cut by 3 bases and J by 6 bases, with 15 bases left in between. CDR3 amino acids: CASSDPGQGVQPQHF. CDR3 nucleotide sequence: TGTGCCAGCAGTGATCCGGGACAAGGAGTTCAGCCCCAGCATTTT. Drawing the rest from reference TRBV2 and TRBJ1-5, the complete variable domain is EPEVTQTPSHQVTQMGQEVILRCVPISNHLYFYWYRQILGQKVEFLVSFYNNEISEKSEIFDDQFSVERPDGSNFTLKIRSTKLEDSAMYFCASSDPGQGVQPQHFGDGTRLSIL.

The rearrangement uses TRBV7-8 and TRBJ1-6; 7 bases align to TRBD1. The CDR3 consists of 18 residues. CDR1 and CDR2 from the germline V gene are SGHVS and FQNEAQ. Losses at the gene ends were 5 bases for V and 9 bases for J; bases not matched to a gene: 19. CDR3: CASSPDRVFGNGASPLHF. The CDR3 DNA reads as TGTGCCAGCAGCCCAGACAGGGTGTTCGGGAATGGGGCTTCACCCCTCCACTTT.

This clone appeared a few times. The chain couples TRBV11-2 to TRBJ1-4; a possible D gene is TRBD1 (6 bases). The CDR3 extends over 14 amino acids. V was clipped by 5 bases and J by 7 bases, with 14 bases between them. CDR1 and CDR2 from the germline V gene are SGHAT and FQNNGV. The CDR3 spells CASSPWDTIEKLFF. CDR3 DNA: TGTGCCAGCAGCCCATGGGACACCATTGAAAAACTGTTTTTT.

V is TRBV2 and J is TRBJ1-5, with D uncertain. CDR3 length: 15 residues. The germline V and J ends were trimmed by 2 bases and 0 bases, with 8 bases remaining between them. The V gene's germline CDR1 is SNHLY and CDR2 FYNNEI. CDR3 nucleotides: TGTGCCAGCAGTGAACACAGTCATAGCAATCAGCCCCAGCATTTT. The encoded protein is CASSEHSHSNQPQHF.